This T cell receptor (beta chain) originates from a study of CD8 T cells in Susac syndrome. RNA amounts of roughly 0.5 to 1 ug underwent reverse transcription with random hexamers. TCRdb recomputed calls from the immunoSEQ multiplex PCR reads with MiXCR, one row per CDR3 protein. The sample holds about 120,000 distinct CDR3 sequences, 93% seen once. The germline V gene encodes CDR1 MNHEY and CDR2 SVGEGT. Trimming removed 5 bases from V and 7 bases from J, with 17 bases in between. CDR3 length: 15 residues. J is TRBJ2-2 and V is TRBV6-2 or TRBV6-3; D is perhaps TRBD2 (6 bases). The source is a human donor with multiple sclerosis. The sample comprised CD4+ T cells from PBMCs. CDR3 nucleotides: TGTGCCAGCAGTGACCGGGACTTGAGTGTCGGGGAGCTGTTTTTT. It yields the protein CASSDRDLSVGELFF.